These 14 T cell receptor beta chains share one sample of origin, sequenced in a study of blood T cell repertoires in COVID-19. Generated by immunoSEQ multiplex PCR, the TCRdb table keeps only in-frame clones and is missing some. The data contain roughly 250,000 clones, approximately 85% of them singletons. The sample taken for sequencing was PBMCs or T cells enriched from blood (not recorded which). All receptors derive from a woman aged 50 to 65 who had recovered from COVID-19.

J is TRBJ2-3 and V is TRBV11-2; D is unclear. This CDR3 is built from 12 residues. Trimming pared 5 bases from V and 5 bases from J, leaving 8 bases between. The germline V gene encodes CDR1 SGHAT and CDR2 FQNNGV. CDR3 nucleotide sequence: TGTGCCAGCAGCATTTCGGGAGATACGCAGTATTTT. Its translation is CASSISGDTQYF.

This clone was detected once. The gene calls are TRBV6-5 and TRBJ1-1; possible D gene TRBD1, 5 bases. Germline-derived CDR1 and CDR2 are MNHEY and SVGAGI. The CDR3 runs to 14 residues. V lost 7 bases and J lost 3, with 15 bases in between. Here the CDR3 DNA reads TGTGCCAGCATCCCATCACAAGGGGACACTGAAGCTTTCTTT. It encodes CASIPSQGDTEAFF.

The genes are TRBV5-4 and TRBJ2-3, with 11 bases fitting TRBD2. J was trimmed by 4 bases and V by 2 bases; bases with no gene match: 12. There are 18 residues in the CDR3. CDR1 SGHNT and CDR2 YYREEE come from the germline V gene (reference sequence). The CDR3 spells CASSFPLGVAGGSDTQYF. DNA of the CDR3: TGTGCCAGCAGCTTCCCACTTGGGGTAGCGGGAGGGTCAGATACGCAGTATTTT. Variable domain in full (rest from reference TRBV5-4 and TRBJ2-3): ETGVTQSPTHLIKTRGQQVTLRCSSQSGHNTVSWYQQALGQGPQFIFQYYREEENGRGNFPPRFSGLQFPNYSSELNVNALELDDSALYLCASSFPLGVAGGSDTQYFGPGTRLTVL.

The chain links TRBV5-1 to TRBJ1-1, with D tentatively TRBD1 (5 bases). Germline loops: CDR1 SGHRS, CDR2 YFSETQ. With 0 bases removed from V and 8 bases from J, the gap between germline ends came to 11 bases. The CDR3 has 13 amino acids. The CDR3 nucleotides read TGCGCCAGCAGCTTGGCCGGGAGGGGCGAAGCTTTCTTT. It yields the protein CASSLAGRGEAFF.

This chain links TRBV19 with TRBJ2-1; 7 nucleotides line up with TRBD2. CDR3 length equals 14 residues. V shed 5 bases and J 7 bases; nucleotides not matched to a gene: 8. Germline V gene data show CDR1 as LNHDA and CDR2 as SQIVND (reference sequence). The CDR3 bases are TGTGCCAGTAGTTTTGCGGGAGTAGTAAATGAGCAGTTCTTC. Its protein is CASSFAGVVNEQFF.

The chain has TRBV6-5 and TRBJ1-1; a possible D gene is TRBD1 (6 bases). The CDR3 loop spans 15 amino acids. Trimming stripped 2 bases from V and 4 bases from J, with 14 bases between. Germline CDR1 is MNHEY and CDR2 is SVGAGI. CDR3 in DNA: TGTGCCAGCAGTTACCAAGTACAGGGACCCACTGAAGCTTTCTTT. Translating it yields CASSYQVQGPTEAFF.

This chain uses TRBV27 with TRBJ1-2, with 7 bases identical to TRBD1. CDR3 length: 16 amino acids. With 6 bases clipped from V and 5 bases from J, the junction kept 15 bases outside the gene matches. Germline V gene data show CDR1 as MNHEY and CDR2 as SMNVEV (reference sequence). Written as DNA, the CDR3 is TGTGCCAGCAGAACCGGGGGCACGGGACAGCTTTATGGCTACACCTTC. It is translated as CASRTGGTGQLYGYTF.

Turning to this clone: Its ends do not fully match the called genes, so a read error is possible. The V and J genes are TRBV7-9 and TRBJ2-7; D is ambiguous. This CDR3 has 14 amino acids. CDR1 is SEHNR, CDR2 FQNEAQ, per germline (reference sequence). This chain's CDR3 is CASSLDRYSFEQYF. DNA for the CDR3: TGTGCCAGCAGCTTAGACAGATACTCCTTCGAGCAGTACTTC.

V usage is TRBV9 and J usage is TRBJ2-1; 11 nucleotides align to TRBD2. V shed 2 bases, J shed 4 bases, and the junction held 5 bases outside the gene matches. From germline, CDR1 is SGDLS and CDR2 YYNGEE. The CDR3 loop spans 16 amino acids. The CDR3 here is CASSVLGTSGYNEQFF. CDR3 bases: TGTGCCAGCAGCGTTCTCGGGACTAGCGGATACAATGAGCAGTTCTTC.

This clone was observed once. Here the CDR3 reads CASSMFSGHAGANVLTF. The CDR3 DNA sequence: TGTGCCAGTAGTATGTTCTCGGGACACGCTGGGGCCAACGTCCTGACTTTC. The chain carries TRBV19 and TRBJ2-6; tentative D call: TRBD1 (6 bases). Trimming took 3 bases from V and 2 from J, leaving 14 bases between them. The CDR3 covers 17 residues. The germline V gene encodes CDR1 LNHDA and CDR2 SQIVND (reference sequence).

The CDR3 loop reads CASSRQGAFGNEQYF. DNA of the CDR3: TGTGCCAGTAGCCGACAGGGGGCGTTTGGGAACGAGCAGTACTTC. The chain is built from TRBV19 and TRBJ2-7, with 10 nucleotides matching TRBD1. The J segment lost 5 bases and the V segment lost 6 bases, leaving 10 bases of the junction unmatched. The CDR3 totals 15 residues. CDR1 is LNHDA and CDR2 is SQIVND in the germline V gene (reference sequence).

The V gene is TRBV7-8, the J gene TRBJ1-1; D perhaps matches TRBD1 (6 bases). The CDR3 has 14 amino acids. CDR1 and CDR2 from the germline V gene are SGHVS and FQNEAQ. V gave up 6 bases and J gave up 1 base, with 12 bases separating them. The CDR3 nucleotides are TGTGCCAGCAGGCGAGGACAGTGGAACACTGAAGCTTTCTTT. Translation: CASRRGQWNTEAFF.

This sequence joins TRBV5-8 and TRBJ1-2, with D perhaps TRBD1 (5 bases). Germline CDR1 is SGHTS and CDR2 is YDEGEE. The CDR3 covers 13 residues. V shed 0 bases and J shed 7 bases, with 10 bases lying between them. CDR3 protein: CASSLDRSGGYTF. The CDR3 DNA reads TGTGCCAGCAGCTTGGACAGGTCTGGTGGCTACACCTTC.

The J gene is TRBJ1-1, the V gene TRBV28, with D tentatively TRBD1 (5 bases). This CDR3 region has 14 residues. The ends were cut back, 5 bases at V and 2 bases at J, with 12 bases in the middle. The germline V gene has CDR1 MDHEN and CDR2 SYDVKM. CDR3 coding DNA: TGTGCCAGCAGTATTGGGGGGGGAAACACTGAAGCTTTCTTT. Its translation is CASSIGGGNTEAFF.